Reported below is one TCR beta chain. Original analysis: Reference gene primer amplification gave nucleated cell count estimates. Profiled with immunoSEQ multiplex PCR; TCRdb holds only in-frame clones, not every one. V and J calls and clone size are given by that table; D and trimming were obtained from the DNA. The top ten hold approximately 23% of the sample, which has about 92,000 clones, roughly 70% seen once. This specimen belongs to a study of blood T cell repertoires in COVID-19. Study overall: The origin of the acute and convalescent COVID-19 samples was the United States, Italy and Spain. PBMCs, B-cell-depleted T cells, or T cells provided the cDNA or gDNA that made up the material.

The CDR3 loop spans 15 amino acids. V lost 2 bases and J lost 2, with 10 bases in between. Germline CDR1 MDHEN, CDR2 SYDVKM. The chain joins TRBV28 to TRBJ1-3; tentative D call: TRBD1 (5 bases). The sample was peripheral blood. This clonotype originated in a woman aged 55-69 years in a cohort sampled during active or convalescent COVID-19. The CDR3 DNA reads as TGTGCCAGCAGTTTAGGAGGGGTTCCTGGAAACACCATATATTTT. Its translation: CASSLGGVPGNTIYF.